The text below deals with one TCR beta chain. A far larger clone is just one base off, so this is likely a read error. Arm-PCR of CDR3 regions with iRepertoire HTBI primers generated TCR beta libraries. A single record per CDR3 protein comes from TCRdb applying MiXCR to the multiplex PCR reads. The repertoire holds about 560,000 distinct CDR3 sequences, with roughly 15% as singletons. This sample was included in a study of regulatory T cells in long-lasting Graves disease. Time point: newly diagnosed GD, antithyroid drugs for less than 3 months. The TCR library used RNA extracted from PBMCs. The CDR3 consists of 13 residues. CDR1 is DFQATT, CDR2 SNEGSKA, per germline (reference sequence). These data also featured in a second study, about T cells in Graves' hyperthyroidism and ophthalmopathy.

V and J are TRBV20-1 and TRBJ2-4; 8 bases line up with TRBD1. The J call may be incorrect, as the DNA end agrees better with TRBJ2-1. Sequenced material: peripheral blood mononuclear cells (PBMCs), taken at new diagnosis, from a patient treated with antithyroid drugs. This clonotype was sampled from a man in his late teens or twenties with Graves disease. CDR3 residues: CSATGGAHNGQFF. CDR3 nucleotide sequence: TGCAGTGCTACAGGGGGCGCGCACAATGGGCAGTTCTTC.